This T cell receptor (beta chain) was profiled in a study of T cells in Graves' hyperthyroidism and ophthalmopathy. Study information: Before any treatment, at initial diagnosis, peripheral blood was collected.

Diagnoses rested on clinical symptoms, serum thyroxine and TRAb, thyroid ultrasound and orbital computed tomography. This clonotype was counted at least ten times. Amplification yielded TCR beta CDR3 regions, with RNA transcripts as the source. A set of HTBI primers served as the primers for a first-round RT-PCR of the TCR CDR3. MiXCR, run by TCRdb on the multiplex PCR reads, gives a single entry per CDR3 protein. The sample lists 500,000 to 650,000 distinct CDR3 sequences, roughly 14% seen once, with under 15% in the top ten. CDR3 length: 17 residues. With V trimmed by 3 bases and J by 1 base, 12 bases remained unmatched. Germline CDR1 is DFQATT and CDR2 is SNEGSKA (reference sequence).

The origin of this receptor is a woman between 50 and 59 years old with Graves' ophthalmopathy. Sequencing was carried out using blood. The rearrangement joins TRBV20-1 to TRBJ1-1, with 9 bases aligning to TRBD1. This CDR3 reads CSASSPGQGVWNTEAFF. The CDR3 DNA sequence: TGCAGTGCTAGTTCGCCGGGACAGGGTGTCTGGAACACTGAAGCTTTCTTT.